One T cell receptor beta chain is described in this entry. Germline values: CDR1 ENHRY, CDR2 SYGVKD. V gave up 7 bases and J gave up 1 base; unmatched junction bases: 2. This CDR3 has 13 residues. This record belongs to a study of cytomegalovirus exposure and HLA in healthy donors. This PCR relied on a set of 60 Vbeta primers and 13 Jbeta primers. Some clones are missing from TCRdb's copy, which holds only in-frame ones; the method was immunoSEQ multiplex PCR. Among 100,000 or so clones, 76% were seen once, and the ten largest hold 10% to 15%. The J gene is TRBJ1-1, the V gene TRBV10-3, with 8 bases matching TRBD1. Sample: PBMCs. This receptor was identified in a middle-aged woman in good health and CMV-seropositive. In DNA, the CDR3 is TGTGCCATCAAGCAGGGGGCGAACACTGAAGCTTTCTTT. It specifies CAIKQGANTEAFF.